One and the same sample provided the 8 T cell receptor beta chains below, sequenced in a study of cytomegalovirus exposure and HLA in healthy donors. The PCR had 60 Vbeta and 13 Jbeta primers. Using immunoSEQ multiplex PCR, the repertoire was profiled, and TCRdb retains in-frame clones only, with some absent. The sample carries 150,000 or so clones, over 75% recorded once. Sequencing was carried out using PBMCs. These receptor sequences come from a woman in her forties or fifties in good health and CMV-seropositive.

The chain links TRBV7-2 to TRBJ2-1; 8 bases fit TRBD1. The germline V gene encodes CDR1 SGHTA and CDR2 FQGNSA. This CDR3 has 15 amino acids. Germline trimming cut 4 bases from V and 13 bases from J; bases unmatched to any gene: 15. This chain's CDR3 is CASSSRTGRTGTQFF. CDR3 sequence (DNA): TGTGCCAGCAGCTCCCGGACAGGGCGTACGGGCACACAGTTCTTC. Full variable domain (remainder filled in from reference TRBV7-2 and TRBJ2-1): GAGVSQSPSNKVTEKGKDVELRCDPISGHTALYWYRQSLGQGLEFLIYFQGNSAPDKSGLPSDRFSAERTGGSVSTLTIQRTQQEDSAVYLCASSSRTGRTGTQFFGPGTRLTVL.

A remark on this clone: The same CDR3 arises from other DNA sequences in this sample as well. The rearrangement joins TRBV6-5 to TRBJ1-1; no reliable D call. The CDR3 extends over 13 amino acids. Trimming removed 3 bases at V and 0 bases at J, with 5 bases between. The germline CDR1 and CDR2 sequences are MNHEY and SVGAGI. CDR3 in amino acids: CASSYSVNTEAFF. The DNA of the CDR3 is TGTGCCAGCAGTTATTCCGTGAACACTGAAGCTTTCTTT.

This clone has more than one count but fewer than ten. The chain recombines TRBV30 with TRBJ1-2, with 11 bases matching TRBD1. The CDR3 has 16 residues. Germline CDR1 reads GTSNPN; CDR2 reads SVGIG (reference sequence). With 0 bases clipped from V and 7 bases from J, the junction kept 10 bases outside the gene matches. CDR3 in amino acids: CAWSVPGTGGWSGYTF. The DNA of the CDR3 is TGTGCCTGGAGTGTACCCGGGACAGGGGGTTGGAGTGGCTACACCTTC.

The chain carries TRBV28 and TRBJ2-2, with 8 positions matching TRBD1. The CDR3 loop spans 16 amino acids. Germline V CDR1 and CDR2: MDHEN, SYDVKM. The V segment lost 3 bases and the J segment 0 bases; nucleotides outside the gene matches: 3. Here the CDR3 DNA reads TGTGCCAGCAGTTTGACAGGGGTCGCGAACACCGGGGAGCTGTTTTTT. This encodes CASSLTGVANTGELFF.

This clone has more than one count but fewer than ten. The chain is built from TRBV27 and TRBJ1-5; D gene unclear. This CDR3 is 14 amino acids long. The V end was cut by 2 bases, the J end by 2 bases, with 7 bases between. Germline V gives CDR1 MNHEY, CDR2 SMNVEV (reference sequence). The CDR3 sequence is CASSLGLGNQPQHF. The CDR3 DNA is TGTGCCAGCAGTTTAGGACTCGGCAATCAGCCCCAGCATTTT.

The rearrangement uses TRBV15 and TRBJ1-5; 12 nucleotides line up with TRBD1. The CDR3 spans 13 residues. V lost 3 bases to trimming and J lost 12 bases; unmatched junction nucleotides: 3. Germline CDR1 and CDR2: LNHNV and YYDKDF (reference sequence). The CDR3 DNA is TGTGCCACCAGCAGGGGGACAGGGGGCCTCCAGCATTTT. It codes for CATSRGTGGLQHF. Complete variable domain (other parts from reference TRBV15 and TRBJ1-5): DAMVIQNPRYQVTQFGKPVTLSCSQTLNHNVMYWYQQKSSQAPKLLFHYYDKDFNNEADTPDNFQSRRPNTSFCFLDIRSPGLGDTAMYLCATSRGTGGLQHFGDGTRLSIL.

The chain's CDR3 is CASSDSGGLYEQYF. CDR3 nucleotide sequence: TGTGCCAGCAGTGATTCAGGGGGCCTCTACGAGCAGTACTTC. The V gene is TRBV25-1, the J gene TRBJ2-7; TRBD1 aligns across 8 bases. The CDR3 is 14 residues long. Germline lookup yields CDR1 MGHDK and CDR2 SYGVNS. Germline trimming cut 3 bases from V and 3 bases from J; bases unmatched to any gene: 4.

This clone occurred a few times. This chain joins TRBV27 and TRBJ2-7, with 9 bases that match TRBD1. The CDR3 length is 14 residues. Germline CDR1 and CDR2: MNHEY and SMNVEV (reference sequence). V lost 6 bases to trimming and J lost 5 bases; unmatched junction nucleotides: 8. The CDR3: CASSPGQGVHEQYF. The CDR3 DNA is TGTGCCAGCAGCCCGGGACAGGGAGTACACGAGCAGTACTTC.